The text below deals with one T cell receptor (beta chain). Its cognate antigen has yet to be identified. No quality values exist for individual bases; no much larger clone is one base distant. This record comes from a study of blood T cell repertoires in COVID-19 (dated by TCRdb to 2018 to 2021). Background for the entire study: Samples from collaborators originated in the United States, Italy and Spain and spanned both the acute and convalescent phases of COVID-19. Where available, HLA class I and class II types were taken from metadata supplied by the sample provider and were not determined by assay-based typing. Samples came from the ongoing ImmuneRACE study (first 160 participants) plus 1,254 subjects from 6 global collaborators. The repertoires were released in a freely available public database intended as a resource for research on the immune response to SARS-CoV-2. Sample metadata almost always included a de-identified subject ID, COVID-19 status, age in years and sex. The material from the prospective study consisted of cDNA or gDNA derived from T cells, B-cell-depleted T cells, or PBMCs. Subjects who had been exposed to COVID-19, were actively infected with it, or had recovered from it provided the deeply sampled blood TCRbeta repertoires that made up the dataset.

General conclusions and limits of the study: Clinical and demographic metadata were provided uncurated, with the amount varying by source and participant.

Participants in the prospective study were enrolled through a virtual design, were aged roughly 18 to 90 years, and lived in about two dozen United States geographic areas. In the prospective study, cohorts were assigned on the basis of participant-reported clinical history obtained from a screening survey and a study questionnaire. Mobile phlebotomists in the prospective study collected whole blood, serum and a nasopharyngeal or oropharyngeal swab from every participant. Over an approximately 2-month period, participants in the prospective study had the option of providing additional blood draws and questionnaires. Blood samples from the prospective study were shipped frozen or at room temperature prior to DNA extraction. The immunoSEQ Assay, a bias-controlled multiplex PCR, was used to amplify TCRbeta CDR3 regions from genomic DNA. From the authors' description of their analysis: Within the assay, amplification of reference gene primers was used to estimate how many nucleated cells each sample contained. Sequence reads were collapsed and filtered to measure the absolute abundance of every unique TCRbeta CDR3 rearrangement. For each sample, productive Simpson clonality was calculated by taking the square root of Simpson's diversity index across productive rearrangements. TCRdb stores this immuneACCESS table with in-frame sequences only. Part of the clones is absent; in the studies checked, under half of the shortfall reflects unresolved V genes, and no reason is known for the rest. Clone size and the V and J calls come from that table; the DNA yielded D and trimming. The sample table shows about 210,000 clones, and approximately 80% are seen once. The biggest ten clones account for 8% to 9% of the sample.

This sequence originates from a woman aged 45-65 years with acute COVID-19. Sequenced input: PBMCs or T cells enriched from blood (not recorded which).

The CDR3 reads CASSNPQGSPIDQPQHF. The DNA sequence is as follows: TGTGCCAGCAGTAACCCACAGGGGTCTCCCATCGATCAGCCCCAGCATTTT. Recombination linked TRBV6-2 or TRBV6-3 to TRBJ1-5; TRBD1 matches 7 bases in the middle. Measured from the cysteine to the phenylalanine, the CDR3 is 17 residues long. The kept DNA is CDR3 alone, 51 bases in frame from the first base. From the germline V gene, CDR1 is MNHEY and CDR2 is SVGEGT. V lost 5 bases and J lost 5 bases, and the count of bases not matched to a germline gene is 15.